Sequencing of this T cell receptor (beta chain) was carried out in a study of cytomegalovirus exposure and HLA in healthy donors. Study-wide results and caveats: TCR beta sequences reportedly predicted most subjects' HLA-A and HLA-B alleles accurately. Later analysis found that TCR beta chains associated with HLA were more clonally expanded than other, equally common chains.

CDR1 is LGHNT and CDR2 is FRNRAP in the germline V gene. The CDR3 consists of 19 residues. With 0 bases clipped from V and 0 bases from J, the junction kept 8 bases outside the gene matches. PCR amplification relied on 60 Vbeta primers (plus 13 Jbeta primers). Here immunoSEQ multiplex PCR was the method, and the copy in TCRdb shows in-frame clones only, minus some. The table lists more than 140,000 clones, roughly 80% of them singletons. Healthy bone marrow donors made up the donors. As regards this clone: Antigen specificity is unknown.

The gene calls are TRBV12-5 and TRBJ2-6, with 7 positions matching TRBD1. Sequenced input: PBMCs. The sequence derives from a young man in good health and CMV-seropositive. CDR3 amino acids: CASGLVLSAGGSGANVLTF. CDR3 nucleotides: TGTGCTAGTGGTTTGGTATTGTCGGCAGGGGGCTCTGGGGCCAACGTCCTGACTTTC.